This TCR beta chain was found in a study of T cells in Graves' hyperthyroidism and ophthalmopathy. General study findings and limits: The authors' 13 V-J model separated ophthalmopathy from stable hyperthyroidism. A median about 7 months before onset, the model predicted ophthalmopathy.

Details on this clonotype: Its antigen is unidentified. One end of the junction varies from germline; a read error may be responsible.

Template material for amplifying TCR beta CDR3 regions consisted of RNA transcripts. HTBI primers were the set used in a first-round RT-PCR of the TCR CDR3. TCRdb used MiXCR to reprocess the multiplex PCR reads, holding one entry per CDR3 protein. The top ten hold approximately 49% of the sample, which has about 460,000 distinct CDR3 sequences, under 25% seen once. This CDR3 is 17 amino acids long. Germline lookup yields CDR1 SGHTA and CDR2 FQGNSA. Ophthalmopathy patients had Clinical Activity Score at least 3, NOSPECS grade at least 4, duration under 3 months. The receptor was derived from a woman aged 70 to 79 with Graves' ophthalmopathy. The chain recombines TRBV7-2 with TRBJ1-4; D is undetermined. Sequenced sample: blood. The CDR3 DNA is TGTGCCAGCAGCTTAGGGGGTGCCCTCGACACTAATGGAAAACTGTTTTTT. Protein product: CASSLGGALDTNGKLFF.